This entry describes one T cell receptor (beta chain). What it recognizes is unknown. The sample belongs to a study of cytomegalovirus exposure and HLA in healthy donors. These donors counted as nominally healthy when sampled, but unrecorded immune exposures were likely. Overall study results and limits: Later analysis demonstrated an association between a missense DCLRE1C variant and TCR beta V- and J-gene trimming.

This CDR3 has 13 amino acids. With 4 bases clipped from V and 12 bases from J, the junction kept 8 bases outside the gene matches. Germline CDR1 and CDR2: MNHEY and SVGAGI. The PCR was carried out with 60 Vbeta primers and 13 Jbeta primers. Profiling relied on immunoSEQ multiplex PCR, and the TCRdb table lists in-frame clones only, not all of them. The table has roughly 190,000 clones, more than 85% seen once; the top ten hold more than 1.5%. The chain has TRBV6-5 and TRBJ1-1; 10 nucleotides line up with TRBD1. The receptor was isolated from a woman aged 18-30 years in good health and CMV-seronegative. Sequencing was done on a sample of PBMCs. Here the CDR3 reads CASSSTGGFMTFF. The CDR3 DNA reads TGTGCCAGCAGTTCGACAGGGGGCTTTATGACTTTCTTT.